The 26 T cell receptor beta chains below all came from one sample that was sequenced in a study of blood T cells in healthy people across ages. Alongside a J-beta primer mix, a sample-barcoded 5' primer served in a second PCR lasting about 7 to 12 cycles. In TCRdb, the 5' RACE reads were re-called with MiXCR into one record per CDR3 protein. The table lists some 1.6 million distinct CDR3 sequences, roughly 30% of them singletons, with roughly 12% in the top ten. The sequencing input was blood. These TCRs come from a woman aged 30 to 39 in good health.

This chain links TRBV27 with TRBJ1-5; weak D call: TRBD1 (5 bases). V was pared by 4 bases and J by 6 bases, with 13 bases between. This CDR3 is built from 14 residues. Looked up from germline, CDR1 is MNHEY and CDR2 is SMNVEV (reference sequence). In nucleotides, the CDR3 is TGTGCCAGCAGTTCCTCAGGGTTAGGTCAGCCCCAGCATTTT. It codes for CASSSSGLGQPQHF.

There are a few counts of this clonotype. The chain has TRBV6-2 or TRBV6-3 and TRBJ2-1, with TRBD1 identical over 8 bases. J was trimmed by 15 bases and V by 5 bases; bases with no gene match: 9. The germline V gene has CDR1 MNHEY and CDR2 SVGEGT. The CDR3 spans 12 residues. The CDR3: CASSLNRQGLFF. For the CDR3, the DNA is TGTGCCAGCAGTCTAAACCGACAGGGGCTGTTCTTC.

The gene calls are TRBV6-1 and TRBJ2-7; weak D call: TRBD2 (5 bases). Germline V lookup: CDR1 MNHNS, CDR2 SASEGT. This CDR3 has 17 residues. V was pared by 4 bases and J by 2 bases, with 21 bases between. The CDR3 loop is CASSALPGSTLPYEQYF. The CDR3 DNA reads TGTGCCAGCAGTGCCCTACCTGGGAGTACTTTACCCTACGAGCAGTACTTC.

This clonotype was picked up a small number of times. This chain links TRBV6-2 or TRBV6-3 with TRBJ1-5; 11 nucleotides align to TRBD1. Germline loops: CDR1 MNHEY, CDR2 SVGEGT. Trimming took 6 bases from V and 0 from J; bases not matched to a gene: 10. The CDR3 length is 18 residues. The CDR3 region is CASRTGTGGLGSNQPQHF. DNA for the CDR3: TGTGCCAGCAGGACCGGGACAGGGGGTTTGGGTAGCAATCAGCCCCAGCATTTT.

The J gene is TRBJ2-1, the V gene TRBV11-3; 7 positions match TRBD2. The CDR3 sequence is 19 residues long. V shed 6 bases, J shed 0 bases, and the junction held 17 bases outside the gene matches. Per germline, CDR1 SGHNT and CDR2 YENEEA. The CDR3 loop reads CASSPRTLAEDRSYNEQFF. CDR3 bases: TGTGCCAGCAGTCCCCGAACCCTAGCGGAAGATCGCTCCTACAATGAGCAGTTCTTC.

This clonotype was picked up a small number of times. This chain uses TRBV5-1 with TRBJ2-5; D gene ambiguous. V gave up 3 bases and J gave up 0 bases, with 6 bases separating them. In germline, CDR1 is SGHRS, CDR2 YFSETQ. The CDR3 has 13 residues. The CDR3 sequence is CASSSRYQETQYF. CDR3 nucleotide sequence: TGCGCCAGCAGCTCCCGGTACCAAGAGACCCAGTACTTC.

The V call is TRBV20-1, the J call TRBJ2-6, with D perhaps matching TRBD1 (6 bases). The CDR3 length is 16 residues. Trimming took off 6 bases at V and 0 bases at J, with 15 bases between the two ends. Germline V gene sequence: CDR1 DFQATT, CDR2 SNEGSKA (reference sequence). CDR3 sequence: CSAHRRTVSGANVLTF. The CDR3 coding sequence is TGCAGTGCCCACCGCCGGACAGTCTCTGGGGCCAACGTCCTGACTTTC.

Regarding this clonotype: A much bigger clone sits one base away, suggesting this may be a read error. V gene TRBV3-1 combines with J gene TRBJ2-7; 9 nucleotides agree with TRBD2. Germline loops: CDR1 LGHDT, CDR2 YNNKEL (reference sequence). Trimming removed 4 bases from V and 7 bases from J; junction bases left unmatched: 8. The CDR3 is 14 amino acids. CDR3 sequence: CASSLAGDVNEQYF. The CDR3 nucleotides are TGTGCCAGCAGCCTAGCGGGAGATGTCAATGAGCAGTACTTC.

The chain combines TRBV9 with TRBJ2-5; TRBD1 or TRBD2 may be the D gene (6 bases each). The germline CDR1 and CDR2 sequences are SGDLS and YYNGEE. Trimming shortened V by 0 bases and J by 2 bases, and 14 bases separated the two germline ends. This CDR3 is 16 amino acids long. The DNA for the CDR3 is TGTGCCAGCAGCGTAGATGCAGGAGGGGGACAAGAGACCCAGTACTTC. Translated, it gives CASSVDAGGGQETQYF.

The chain joins TRBV6-2 or TRBV6-3 to TRBJ2-3; TRBD2 aligns across 7 bases. The J segment lost 5 bases and the V segment lost 2 bases, leaving 10 bases of the junction unmatched. The CDR3 extends over 16 amino acids. CDR1 and CDR2 (germline): MNHEY, SVGEGT. The CDR3 coding sequence is TGTGCCAGCAGTTACGCGGCTAGCGGAGGGATAGATACGCAGTATTTT. Its protein product is CASSYAASGGIDTQYF.

The sample holds a few counts of this clonotype. The rearrangement links TRBV5-6 to TRBJ2-1, with TRBD1 as a possible D gene (5 bases). The CDR3 runs to 13 residues. V was trimmed by 1 base and J by 7 bases, leaving 9 bases between them. The germline CDR1 and CDR2 sequences are SGHDT and YYEEEE. The CDR3 spells CASSLSRENEQFF. DNA of the CDR3: TGTGCCAGCAGCTTGAGCAGGGAAAATGAGCAGTTCTTC.

In its sample, this clonotype was seen a few times. V is TRBV12-3 or TRBV12-4 and J is TRBJ2-6; D gene ambiguous. The CDR3 totals 15 residues. Trimming cost V 3 bases and J 2 bases, with 8 bases left between them. The CDR3 DNA follows: TGTGCCAGCAGTTTGGACCGTCCTGGGGCCAACGTCCTGACTTTC. Protein product: CASSLDRPGANVLTF.

This clonotype has just a few counts. The V call is TRBV30, the J call TRBJ2-3; possibly TRBD1 for D (5 bases). Trimming cost V 2 bases and J 3 bases, with 15 bases left between them. The CDR3 is 15 residues long. Germline CDR1 reads GTSNPN; CDR2 reads SVGIG (reference sequence). The chain's CDR3 is CAWSLAQGRTDTQYF. CDR3 coding DNA: TGTGCCTGGAGTTTGGCGCAGGGTAGGACAGATACGCAGTATTTT.

This clonotype has more than one count but fewer than ten. The rearrangement joins TRBV7-9 to TRBJ2-5, with 7 nucleotides matching TRBD2. J gave up 1 base and V 1 base, and 3 bases lay outside the gene matches. This CDR3 has 15 amino acids. Germline CDR1 and CDR2: SEHNR and FQNEAQ (reference sequence). The CDR3 reads CASSLVGGVQETQYF. DNA for the CDR3: TGTGCCAGCAGCTTAGTTGGGGGGGTCCAAGAGACCCAGTACTTC. Using reference TRBV7-9 and TRBJ2-5 for the parts outside the CDR3, the full variable domain is DTGVSQNPRHKITKRGQNVTFRCDPISEHNRLYWYRQTLGQGPEFLTYFQNEAQLEKSRLLSDRFSAERPKGSFSTLEIQRTEQGDSAMYLCASSLVGGVQETQYFGPGTRLLVL.

This clonotype showed up just a few times. V gene TRBV4-1 combines with J gene TRBJ2-7; D gene ambiguous. Germline CDR1 is MGHRA and CDR2 is YSYEKL. The CDR3 is made up of 16 amino acids. Trimming removed 4 bases at V and 0 bases at J, with 16 bases between. The CDR3 loop reads CASSPRHPQSSYEQYF. The CDR3 coding sequence is TGCGCCAGCAGCCCCAGACATCCACAAAGCTCCTACGAGCAGTACTTC.

On this clonotype: One junction end does not reproduce the germline sequence, and a read error may be involved. The gene calls are TRBV27 and TRBJ2-3; 7 bases align to TRBD2. The V gene's germline CDR1 is MNHEY and CDR2 SMNVEV (reference sequence). This CDR3 has 16 residues. The CDR3 sequence: CASRAGVISSTATQYF. CDR3 in DNA: TGTGCCAGCAGGGCGGGAGTCATTTCTAGCACAGCTACGCAGTATTTT.

The chain is built from TRBV20-1 and TRBJ1-3; D perhaps matches TRBD1 (6 bases). V was clipped by 0 bases and J by 2 bases, with 11 bases between them. This CDR3 contains 15 residues. CDR1 DFQATT and CDR2 SNEGSKA come from the germline V gene (reference sequence). This chain's CDR3 is CSARDQGGPGNTIYF. The CDR3 DNA is TGCAGTGCTAGAGATCAAGGGGGGCCTGGAAACACCATATATTTT.

This clonotype was seen many times. The gene calls are TRBV7-2 and TRBJ2-3; D is ambiguous. V lost 5 bases, J lost 4 bases, and 10 bases lay in between. The CDR3 runs to 13 residues. Germline V gene data show CDR1 as SGHTA and CDR2 as FQGNSA. The CDR3 sequence: CASSASLPDTQYF. As DNA, the CDR3 is TGTGCCAGCAGCGCAAGCCTCCCAGATACGCAGTATTTT.

This clonotype showed up just a few times. The rearrangement links TRBV20-1 to TRBJ2-3; TRBD1 is a possible D gene (5 bases). Deletions cut 0 bases from V and 1 base from J, with 8 bases between. The germline V gene encodes CDR1 DFQATT and CDR2 SNEGSKA (reference sequence). The CDR3 totals 14 residues. The CDR3 sequence is CSARDREGTDTQYF. DNA for the CDR3: TGCAGTGCTAGAGACAGGGAAGGCACAGATACGCAGTATTTT.

V is TRBV7-9 and J is TRBJ2-5; D is tentatively TRBD1 or TRBD2 (5 bases each). The CDR3 covers 15 residues. Germline V gives CDR1 SEHNR, CDR2 FQNEAQ (reference sequence). V was clipped by 5 bases and J by 1 base, with 14 bases between them. The chain's CDR3 is CASSEVGGGQETQYF. The CDR3 DNA sequence: TGTGCCAGCAGCGAAGTTGGGGGTGGCCAAGAGACCCAGTACTTC.

The chain combines TRBV2 with TRBJ2-5; D not certain. There are 11 residues in the CDR3. V lost 8 bases, J lost 13 bases, and 17 bases lay in between. CDR1 is SNHLY and CDR2 is FYNNEI in the germline V gene. CDR3 sequence: CASAWTIERYF. The CDR3 coding sequence is TGTGCCAGCGCATGGACCATCGAAAGGTACTTC.

There are a few counts of this clonotype. A read error may produce the germline difference seen at one junction end. The chain joins TRBV6-5 to TRBJ2-5; the match to TRBD2 covers 12 bases. CDR1 and CDR2 from the germline V gene are MNHEY and SVGAGI. The CDR3 runs to 18 residues. CDR3 DNA sequence: TGTGCCAGCAGTTACTCGCGAGGGCTAGCGGGGGGGCAAGAGGCCCAGTACTTC. Protein: CASSYSRGLAGGQEAQYF.

The chain carries TRBV6-5 and TRBJ2-2, with D possibly being TRBD1 (5 bases). Trimming pared 0 bases from V and 5 bases from J, leaving 7 bases between. The length of the CDR3 is 14 residues. From germline, CDR1 is MNHEY and CDR2 SVGAGI. The CDR3 protein is CASSYSRQTGELFF. The CDR3 DNA reads TGTGCCAGCAGTTACTCCAGACAGACCGGGGAGCTGTTTTTT.

This clonotype has only a few counts. The chain recombines TRBV7-2 with TRBJ2-5; 12 bases line up with TRBD2. CDR3 length equals 15 residues. Germline V lookup: CDR1 SGHTA, CDR2 FQGNSA. Germline trimming cut 6 bases from V and 5 bases from J; bases unmatched to any gene: 7. The CDR3 is CASSGRLAGVETQYF. CDR3 nucleotides: TGTGCCAGCAGTGGACGACTAGCGGGAGTTGAGACCCAGTACTTC.

V gene TRBV2 combines with J gene TRBJ2-3, with D unclear. The CDR3 is made up of 11 amino acids. V was shortened by 5 bases and J by 4 bases, with 4 bases between the two germline ends. Per the germline V gene, CDR1 is SNHLY and CDR2 is FYNNEI. The CDR3 nucleotides are TGTGCCAGCAGTACGTCAGATACGCAGTATTTT. Protein sequence: CASSTSDTQYF.

This clonotype has a handful of counts. The chain employs TRBV4-1 and TRBJ2-1, with a tentative D call TRBD2 (6 bases). The CDR3 consists of 13 residues. Trimming removed 3 bases at V and 6 bases at J, with 9 bases between. CDR1 is MGHRA, CDR2 YSYEKL, per germline. CDR3 coding DNA: TGCGCCAGCAGCCAGGAGGGGAGCAATGAGCAGTTCTTC. It yields the protein CASSQEGSNEQFF.